This is a list of T cell receptor beta chains from one sample in a study of human T cells and chemical hapten exposure. TCRdb re-analysed the RACE reads in MiXCR, keeping a single row per CDR3 protein. Counted here are 70,000 to 100,000 distinct CDR3 sequences, 7% to 8% occurring once; the ten biggest clones make up about 1.6%. The input for sequencing was whole blood, taken in connection with sensitization to the hapten diphenylcyclopropenone (DPC). The receptors stem from a woman aged 25 to 39 with alopecia areata. Some clones in this sample may be carry-over from other donors' samples. Both conserved end residues are part of each CDR3. Fields, in order: J gene, D gene, V gene, clone size, CDR3 protein, CDR3 DNA. A D gene is named only where the DNA matches it firmly. Where a row states a size, it is once, few, many or the class of an expanded clone; other rows omit it.

j_call: TRBJ1-1; d_call: TRBD1; v_call: TRBV12-3/TRBV12-4; clone_size: NA; cdr3_aa: CASSFPAGGRDTEAFF; cdr3_nt: TGTGCCAGCAGTTTTCCGGCAGGGGGTAGGGACACTGAAGCTTTCTTT
j_call: TRBJ1-4; d_call: TRBD1; v_call: TRBV5-1; clone_size: NA; cdr3_aa: CASRPHQGALEKLFF; cdr3_nt: TGCGCCAGCAGACCGCATCAGGGGGCGTTAGAAAAACTGTTTTTT
j_call: TRBJ2-3; d_call: NA; v_call: TRBV11-2; clone_size: many; cdr3_aa: CASTTGSGGDTQYF; cdr3_nt: TGTGCCAGCACCACAGGTTCTGGTGGAGATACGCAGTATTTT
j_call: TRBJ1-5; d_call: TRBD1; v_call: TRBV6-2/TRBV6-3; clone_size: few; cdr3_aa: CASSYSGTGNQPQHF; cdr3_nt: TGTGCCAGCAGTTACAGTGGGACAGGTAATCAGCCCCAGCATTTT
j_call: TRBJ1-2; d_call: NA; v_call: TRBV11-2; clone_size: few; cdr3_aa: CASSPGAGQGYGYGYTF; cdr3_nt: TGTGCCAGCAGCCCAGGCGCGGGGCAGGGATACGGCTATGGCTACACCTTC
j_call: TRBJ1-1; d_call: NA; v_call: TRBV6-5; clone_size: many; cdr3_aa: CASSFRGTNTEAFF; cdr3_nt: TGTGCCAGCTCTTTTAGGGGAACTAACACTGAAGCTTTCTTT
j_call: TRBJ1-1; d_call: NA; v_call: TRBV6-1; clone_size: few; cdr3_aa: CASSEGDRLNTEAFF; cdr3_nt: TGTGCCAGCAGTGAAGGAGACAGATTGAACACTGAAGCTTTCTTT
j_call: TRBJ1-5; d_call: NA; v_call: TRBV12-3/TRBV12-4; clone_size: few; cdr3_aa: CASSFQANQPQHF; cdr3_nt: TGTGCCAGCAGTTTCCAGGCCAATCAGCCCCAGCATTTT
j_call: TRBJ1-6; d_call: NA; v_call: TRBV2; clone_size: many; cdr3_aa: CASSDPGEGPMAPLHF; cdr3_nt: TGTGCCAGCAGTGATCCGGGAGAGGGACCTATGGCACCCCTCCACTTT
j_call: TRBJ1-2; d_call: NA; v_call: TRBV7-3; clone_size: many; cdr3_aa: CASSLSGGTGYTF; cdr3_nt: TGTGCCAGCAGCTTAAGTGGGGGGACGGGCTACACCTTC